This T cell receptor beta chain was documented in a study of cytomegalovirus exposure and HLA in healthy donors. Study-level background: The study placed around 85% of its approximately 380 genotyped donors in the Caucasian-associated ancestry cluster.

A multiplex PCR was run with 60 Vbeta primers and 13 Jbeta primers. The repertoire was sequenced with immunoSEQ multiplex PCR; TCRdb's copy has only in-frame clones and lacks some. The table shows about 240,000 clones, with roughly 82% occurring only once. Notes on this clone: Its antigen is unidentified.

Points from the study as a whole: A later analysis found TCR association rates differed by HLA locus, highest for DRB1 and lowest for HLA-C. Later work associated 16,951 TCR beta sequences with HLA alleles at 0.05 false discovery rate.

The CDR3 runs to 15 residues. Per the germline V gene, CDR1 is SGHDN and CDR2 is FVKESK. With V trimmed by 1 base and J by 8 bases, 2 bases remained unmatched. The sample taken for sequencing was PBMCs. The source is a woman between 40 and 50 years old in good health and CMV-seropositive. V gene TRBV14 combines with J gene TRBJ2-3, with 14 bases lining up with TRBD2. This CDR3 is CASSQGLAGGGTQYF. The CDR3 region has the DNA TGTGCCAGCAGCCAAGGACTAGCGGGAGGGGGTACGCAGTATTTT.